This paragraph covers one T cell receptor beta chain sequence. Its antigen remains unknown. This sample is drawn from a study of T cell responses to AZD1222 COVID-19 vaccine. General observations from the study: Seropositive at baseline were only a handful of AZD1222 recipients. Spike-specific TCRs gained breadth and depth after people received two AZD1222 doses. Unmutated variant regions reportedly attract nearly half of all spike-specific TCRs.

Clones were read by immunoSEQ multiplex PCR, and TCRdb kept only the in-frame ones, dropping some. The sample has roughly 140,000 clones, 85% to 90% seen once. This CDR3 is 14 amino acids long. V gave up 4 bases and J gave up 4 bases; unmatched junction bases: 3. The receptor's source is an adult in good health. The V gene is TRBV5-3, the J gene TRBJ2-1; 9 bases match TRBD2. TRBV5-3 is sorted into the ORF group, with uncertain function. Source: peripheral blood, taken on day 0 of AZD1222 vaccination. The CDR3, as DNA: TGTGCCAGAAGCGGACTAGCGAGATACAATGAGCAGTTCTTC. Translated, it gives CARSGLARYNEQFF.